This entry features one T cell receptor (beta chain) sequence. Trimming removed 2 bases from V and 0 bases from J, with 7 bases in between. The CDR3 runs to 14 residues. The germline V gene encodes CDR1 MNHNY and CDR2 SVGAGI (reference sequence). The sample comes from a study of blood T cell repertoires in COVID-19. As for the study in general: T cells, B-cell-depleted T cells, or PBMCs supplied cDNA or gDNA.

Original analysis: Estimation of nucleated cell counts relied on the amplification of reference gene primers. Generated by immunoSEQ multiplex PCR, the TCRdb table keeps only in-frame clones and is missing some. That table is the source of V, J and clone size, and D and trimming were worked out from the DNA. Among hundreds of thousands of clones listed, 82% were seen once. This TCR derives from a woman of 80 years or more with acute or convalescent COVID-19. The source material was peripheral blood. The chain couples TRBV6-6 to TRBJ1-1, with TRBD1 as a possible D gene (5 bases). CDR3 sequence reads: CASSYGHLNTEAFF. In DNA form, the CDR3 reads TGTGCCAGCAGTTACGGACACTTGAACACTGAAGCTTTCTTT.